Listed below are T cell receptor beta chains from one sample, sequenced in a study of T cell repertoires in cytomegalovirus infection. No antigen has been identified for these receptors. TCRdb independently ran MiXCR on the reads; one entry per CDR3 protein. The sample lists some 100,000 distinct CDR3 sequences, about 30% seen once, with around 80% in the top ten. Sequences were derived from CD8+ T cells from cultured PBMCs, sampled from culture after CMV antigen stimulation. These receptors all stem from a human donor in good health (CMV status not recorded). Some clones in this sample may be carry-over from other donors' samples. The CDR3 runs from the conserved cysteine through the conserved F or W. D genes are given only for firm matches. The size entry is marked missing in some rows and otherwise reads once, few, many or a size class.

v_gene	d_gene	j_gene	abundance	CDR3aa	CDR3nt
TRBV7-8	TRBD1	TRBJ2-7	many	CASSSQRRGSGEQYF	TGTGCCAGCAGCTCGCAACGCAGGGGGTCAGGCGAGCAGTACTTC
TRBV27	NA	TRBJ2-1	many	CASSLGMEQFF	TGTGCCAGCAGTTTAGGGATGGAGCAGTTCTTC
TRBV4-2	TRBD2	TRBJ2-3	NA	CASSQDPAGVTDTQYF	TGTGCCAGCAGCCAAGATCCAGCGGGGGTCACAGATACGCAGTATTTT
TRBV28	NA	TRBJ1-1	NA	CASSPSHRLNTEAFF	TGTGCCAGCAGCCCGTCGCACAGATTGAACACTGAAGCTTTCTTT
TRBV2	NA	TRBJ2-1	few	CASDSGRRNNEQFF	TGTGCCAGCGACAGTGGAAGGAGAAACAATGAGCAGTTCTTC
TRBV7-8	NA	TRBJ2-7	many	CASSLEVAGVKVMNF	TGTGCCAGCAGCTTAGAGGTCGCAGGGGTTAAGGTGATGAACTTC
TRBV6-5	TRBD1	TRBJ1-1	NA	CASSYSTTGAEAFF	TGTGCCAGCAGTTACTCGACGACAGGGGCTGAAGCTTTCTTT
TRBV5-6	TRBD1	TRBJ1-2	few	CASSRDRIVRGYTF	TGTGCCAGCAGCCGGGACAGGATTGTGCGTGGCTACACCTTC
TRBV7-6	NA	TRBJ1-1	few	CASSLGARTSNWNTEAFF	TGTGCCAGCAGCTTAGGGGCAAGAACATCAAATTGGAACACTGAAGCTTTCTTT
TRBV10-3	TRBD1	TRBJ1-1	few	CAIRGDRGREYAFF	TGTGCCATCAGGGGAGACAGGGGGCGCGAATATGCTTTCTTT
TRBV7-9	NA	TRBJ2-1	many	CASEGTVDEQFF	TGTGCCAGCGAAGGCACAGTGGATGAGCAGTTCTTC
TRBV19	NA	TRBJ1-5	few	CASSIRQDGDGRWPQHF	TGTGCCAGTAGTATAAGGCAGGACGGGGACGGACGATGGCCCCAGCATTTT
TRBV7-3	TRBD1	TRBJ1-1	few	CASSSKTPGQGVSTEAFF	TGTGCCAGCAGCTCAAAGACTCCGGGACAGGGTGTTTCCACTGAAGCTTTCTTT
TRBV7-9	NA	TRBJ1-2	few	CASAGPPRYGYTF	TGTGCCAGCGCGGGACCGCCTCGCTATGGCTACACCTTC
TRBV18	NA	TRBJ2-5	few	CASSGGIQETQYF	TGTGCCAGCTCAGGTGGGATTCAAGAGACCCAGTACTTC
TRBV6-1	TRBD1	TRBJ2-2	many	CASSLGDRMNTGELFF	TGTGCCAGCAGCCTCGGGGACAGGATGAACACCGGGGAGCTGTTTTTT
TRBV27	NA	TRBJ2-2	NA	CASTPYTNTGELFF	TGTGCCAGCACCCCCTATACGAACACCGGGGAGCTGTTTTTT
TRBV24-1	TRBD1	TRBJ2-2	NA	CATSDPRQGYYTGELFF	TGTGCCACCAGTGACCCACGACAGGGCTACTACACCGGGGAGCTGTTTTTT
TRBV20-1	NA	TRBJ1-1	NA	CSARDSWGVTEAFF	TGCAGTGCTAGAGATTCATGGGGAGTCACTGAAGCTTTCTTT
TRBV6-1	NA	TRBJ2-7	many	CASSAAPAGAYEQYF	NA
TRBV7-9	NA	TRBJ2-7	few	CASSPRHEQYF	TGTGCCAGCAGCCCCCGGCACGAGCAGTACTTC
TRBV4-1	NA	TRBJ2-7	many	CASSLGRGDYEQYF	TGCGCCAGCAGTCTTGGTCGCGGGGACTACGAGCAGTACTTC
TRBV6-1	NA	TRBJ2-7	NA	CASMAGVELYF	TGTGCCAGCATGGCAGGGGTCGAGCTGTACTTC
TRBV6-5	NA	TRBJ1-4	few	CASSYQGALNEKLFF	TGTGCCAGCAGTTACCAGGGAGCCCTTAATGAAAAACTGTTTTTT
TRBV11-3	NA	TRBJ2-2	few	CASSFGEGSNTGELFF	TGTGCCAGCAGCTTCGGCGAAGGGTCGAACACCGGGGAGCTGTTTTTT
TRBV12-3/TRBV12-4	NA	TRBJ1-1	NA	CASSQARVGTEAFF	TGTGCCAGCAGTCAGGCCCGGGTGGGAACTGAAGCTTTCTTT